This TCR beta chain was recovered during a study of cytomegalovirus exposure and HLA in healthy donors. Study results and caveats: TCR beta sequences reportedly predicted the HLA-A and HLA-B alleles of most subjects accurately.

PCR amplification relied on 60 Vbeta primers (plus 13 Jbeta primers). Repertoires were generated with immunoSEQ multiplex PCR, while TCRdb's copy carries only in-frame clones and drops some. The top ten hold 2.5% to 3% of the sample, which has tens of thousands of clones, more than 60% seen once. The table lists this clone with a count of one. The antigen remains unidentified. The sample comprised PBMCs. The clonotype was recovered from a man aged 50-60 years in good health and CMV-seropositive.

The CDR3 region is CASTSVDGFGGYTF. CDR3 DNA sequence: TGTGCCAGCACCTCTGTGGATGGGTTCGGGGGCTACACCTTC. The chain uses TRBV27 and TRBJ1-2; the D is unclear. This CDR3 is 14 amino acids long. V was shortened by 7 bases and J by 8 bases, with 20 bases between the two germline ends. In germline, CDR1 is MNHEY, CDR2 SMNVEV (reference sequence).